This T cell receptor beta chain was captured in a study of blood T cells in healthy people across ages (dated by TCRdb to between 2015 and 2016). Regarding the complete study: Template switching captured roughly one uniquely barcoded TCR beta cDNA molecule per two T cells in model experiments. The study measured age-related changes in TCR beta repertoire diversity using deep sequencing normalized with unique cDNA molecular identifiers. The donors were split into four age groups: young (average around 15 years), middle-aged (over 35), aged (roughly 68) and long-lived (roughly 80). To avoid experimental bias, donors of different ages were spread randomly across the sequencing lanes. For two donors (one aged 18 to 29 and one aged 80 or older), the study analyzed two additional independent replicas of 1 million unique cDNA reads from the same blood draw. Study-wide conclusions, independent of this receptor: Observed TCR beta diversity correlated strongly with the percentage of naive T cells measured by flow cytometry. The CMV infection status of donors was not known, potentially confounding age-related changes in expanded clonotypes. Estimates of total diversity from one million sequenced T cells were regarded as lower bounds and underestimates. Observed TCR beta diversity per million T cells fell roughly linearly with age, and a significant reduction was already apparent by age roughly 40. Compared with the aged group, the long-lived group had more naive CD4+ T cells, fewer expanded clones and increased TCR diversity, suggesting age selection. Conclusive comparison of naive and antigen-experienced compartments was prevented by the profiling of bulk unsorted PBMCs.

Preparation of the library involved 5' RACE. The reads were generated on an Illumina HiSeq 2500. The second PCR ran for roughly 7 to 11 cycles and used a J-beta primer mix along with a sample-barcoded 5' primer. A template-switch 5' adaptor carrying 12 random nucleotides introduced a unique molecular identifier onto each TCR beta cDNA molecule. Each sample yielded at least 3 million CDR3-containing paired-end reads. First-strand cDNA was synthesized from all RNA with the Mint cDNA synthesis kit, primed by a TRBC-specific oligonucleotide. All cDNA was treated with uracil-DNA glycosylase and then went through a first 18-cycle PCR with the universal primers M1SS and BC2_uni_R. The study's processing was this. For normalization, 1 million high-quality reads, each with a distinct molecular identifier, were randomly selected from each sample. Instead of being binned into consensus sequences, reads with shared molecular identifiers were discarded. MiTCR, run with a Q25 quality threshold and the strictest error-elimination algorithm, handled CDR3 identification, clonotype clustering and error correction. A nonparametric unseen species model with Euler transformation was used to estimate lower-bound total TCR beta diversity. TCRdb cleaned the public reads at Q25 with fastp, built clones with MiXCR and kept in-frame beta chains. Each entry merges the rows of one CDR3 protein and shows their most common DNA and genes. None of the V and J calls come from the authors' own analysis; TCRdb made them. For this sample there are some 290,000 distinct CDR3 sequences; 25% to 30% appear just once. Jointly, the top ten make up 29% of the sample.

Trimming costs V 2 bases and J 8 bases, and their ends lie 16 bases apart. As encoded in the germline V gene, CDR1 is ENHRY while CDR2 is SYGVKD. The CDR3 spans 15 residues, from the cysteine through the phenylalanine. Left in the record is the CDR3 DNA by itself, 45 bases read in frame from the first base. The donors were 40 or so Caucasian individuals from Russia, aged roughly 6 to 90 years, who were systemically healthy. Approximately 9.3 milliliters of peripheral blood were drawn from each donor into EDTA-treated Vacutainer tubes. Ficoll-Paque density-gradient centrifugation was used to isolate PBMCs, with at least 7 million per sample. Trizol reagent was used to extract total RNA from PBMCs, with at least 5 micrograms per sample. Naive CD45RAhigh/CD27high T cell percentages were measured by flow cytometry on a PBMC aliquot from every donor. Concerning this clonotype itself: Its antigen is still unknown. Per-base qualities were not stored, and no clone one base away is much larger.

This chain joins TRBV10-3 to TRBJ2-1, with an unclear D gene assignment. This receptor was taken from an older woman in good health. Sequencing was done on a sample of blood. The DNA is as follows: TGTGCCATCAGTGAGGCCGAGCCCATATGGGATGAGCAGTTCTTC. It translates to CAISEAEPIWDEQFF.